This T cell receptor beta chain is drawn from a study of graft-versus-host responses after intestinal transplantation. Points on this clone: Antigen unknown.

V trimming: 5 bases; J trimming: 3 bases; junction bases outside the gene matches: 14. This CDR3 has 17 residues. Germline values: CDR1 SGHNT, CDR2 YYREEE (reference sequence). Using immunoSEQ multiplex PCR, the repertoire was profiled, and TCRdb retains in-frame clones only, with some absent. The sample consists of tens of thousands of clones, around nine tenths of them appearing once. The input for sequencing was unstimulated CD4+ T cells sorted from spleen or lymph node cells, taken before intestinal transplant. The chain employs TRBV5-4 and TRBJ2-3, with 8 bases identical to TRBD2. This sequence was found in a human donor who received an intestinal transplant. The CDR3 DNA is TGTGCCAGCAGATCCCATAGCGGGAATCGTTGGACAGATACGCAGTATTTT. As protein: CASRSHSGNRWTDTQYF.